The rows below give T cell receptor beta chains drawn from one sample of a study of T cells expressing NK-cell markers. TCRdb reprocessed the 5' RACE reads, with one entry per CDR3 protein and no DNA. This sample carries roughly 160,000 distinct CDR3 sequences, with 18% going to the ten biggest clones. Sequenced material: blood T cells: a sorted CD56 or NKG2C T cell subset, CD4+ or CD8+ T cells, or bulk PBMC T cells (not recorded which). The receptors were sampled from a woman aged 18 to 75 in good health. The CDR3 runs from the conserved cysteine through the conserved F or W.

v_call,j_call,cdr3_aa
TRBV29-1,TRBJ2-7,CSVEDQGPAGEQYF
TRBV25-1,TRBJ2-2,CASGGRAGVITGELFF
TRBV18,TRBJ2-7,CASSPLKGVHEQYF
TRBV27,TRBJ2-5,CASRPGASETQYF
TRBV5-1,TRBJ2-1,CASQKVGGGNNEQFF
TRBV7-2,TRBJ1-6,CASSQESSYNSPLHF
TRBV24-1,TRBJ2-1,CATSDADVAYNEQFF
TRBV6-5,TRBJ1-6,CASSSRPGGGENSPLHF
TRBV5-1,TRBJ2-1,CASSLTSGREGRQFF
TRBV2,TRBJ2-1,CASSEGLAGAHAQFF
TRBV6-5,TRBJ2-7,CASSHPEGGEQYF
TRBV6-1,TRBJ2-7,CASRQTYEQYF
TRBV5-1,TRBJ1-1,CASSLGTVEAETEAFF